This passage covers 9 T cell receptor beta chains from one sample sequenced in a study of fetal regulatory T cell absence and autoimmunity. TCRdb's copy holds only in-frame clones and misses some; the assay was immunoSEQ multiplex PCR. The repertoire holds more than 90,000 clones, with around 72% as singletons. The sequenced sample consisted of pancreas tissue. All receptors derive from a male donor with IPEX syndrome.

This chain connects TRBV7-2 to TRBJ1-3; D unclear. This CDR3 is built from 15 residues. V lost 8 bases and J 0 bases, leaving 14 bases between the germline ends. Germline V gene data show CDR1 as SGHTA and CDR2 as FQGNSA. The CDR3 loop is CASQRSVSSGNTIYF. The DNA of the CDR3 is TGTGCCAGCCAAAGGTCGGTGTCCTCTGGAAACACCATATATTTT.

CDR3 coding DNA: TGTGCCAGTAGTAGACTAGCGGGATTTTCTGTCGCCGGGGAGCTGTTTTTT. Translation: CASSRLAGFSVAGELFF. This chain joins TRBV19 and TRBJ2-2; 11 bases match TRBD2. The CDR3 covers 17 residues. V gave up 4 bases and J gave up 6 bases; unmatched junction bases: 10. Looked up from germline, CDR1 is LNHDA and CDR2 is SQIVND (reference sequence).

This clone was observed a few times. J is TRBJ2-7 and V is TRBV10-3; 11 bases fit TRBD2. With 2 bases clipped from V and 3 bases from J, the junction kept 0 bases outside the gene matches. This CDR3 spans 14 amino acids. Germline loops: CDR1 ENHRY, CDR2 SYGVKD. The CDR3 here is CAISEGLAGYEQYF. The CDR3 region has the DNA TGTGCCATCAGTGAGGGACTAGCGGGCTACGAGCAGTACTTC.

In nucleotides, the CDR3 is TGTGCCAGCAGGTCGGGACCTCAACCTAACACCGGGGAGCTGTTTTTT. Protein product: CASRSGPQPNTGELFF. The chain links TRBV5-4 to TRBJ2-2; D may correspond to TRBD1 or TRBD2 (5 bases each). Germline values: CDR1 SGHNT, CDR2 YYREEE (reference sequence). V lost 5 bases and J 2 bases, leaving 16 bases between the germline ends. CDR3 length equals 16 residues. The full variable domain, its missing parts supplied by reference TRBV5-4 and TRBJ2-2, is ETGVTQSPTHLIKTRGQQVTLRCSSQSGHNTVSWYQQALGQGPQFIFQYYREEENGRGNFPPRFSGLQFPNYSSELNVNALELDDSALYLCASRSGPQPNTGELFFGEGSRLTVL.

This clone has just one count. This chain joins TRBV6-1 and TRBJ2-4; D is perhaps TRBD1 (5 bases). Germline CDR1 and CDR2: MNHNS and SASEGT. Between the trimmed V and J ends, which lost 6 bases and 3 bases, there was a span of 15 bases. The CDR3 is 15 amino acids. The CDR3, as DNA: TGTGCCAGCAGCCTGCTAGGGGCCGGCAAAAACATTCAGTACTTC. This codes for CASSLLGAGKNIQYF.

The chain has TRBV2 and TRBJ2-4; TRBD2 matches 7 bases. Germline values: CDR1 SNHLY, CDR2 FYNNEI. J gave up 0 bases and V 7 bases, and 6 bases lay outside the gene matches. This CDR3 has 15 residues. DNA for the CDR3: TGTGCCAGCACTCTCGGGGGGAGAGCCAAAAACATTCAGTACTTC. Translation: CASTLGGRAKNIQYF.

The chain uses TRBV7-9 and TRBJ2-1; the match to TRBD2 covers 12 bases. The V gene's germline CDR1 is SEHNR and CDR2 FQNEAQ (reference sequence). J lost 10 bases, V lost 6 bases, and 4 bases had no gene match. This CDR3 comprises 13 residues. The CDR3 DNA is TGTGCCAGCAGATCTAGCGGGAGGGGGGAGCAGTTCTTC. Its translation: CASRSSGRGEQFF.

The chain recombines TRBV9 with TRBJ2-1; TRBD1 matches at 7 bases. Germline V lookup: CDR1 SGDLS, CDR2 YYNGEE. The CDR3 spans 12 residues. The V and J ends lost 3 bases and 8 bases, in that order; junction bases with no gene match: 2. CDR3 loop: CASSATGDEQFF. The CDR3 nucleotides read TGTGCCAGCAGCGCCACAGGGGATGAGCAGTTCTTC.

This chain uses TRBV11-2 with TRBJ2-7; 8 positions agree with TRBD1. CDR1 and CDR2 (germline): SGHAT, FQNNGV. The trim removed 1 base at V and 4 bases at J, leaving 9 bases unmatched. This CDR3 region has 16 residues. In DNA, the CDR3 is TGTGCCAGCAGCTTAGTTTACCCGACAGGGGTGTACGAGCAGTACTTC. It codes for CASSLVYPTGVYEQYF.